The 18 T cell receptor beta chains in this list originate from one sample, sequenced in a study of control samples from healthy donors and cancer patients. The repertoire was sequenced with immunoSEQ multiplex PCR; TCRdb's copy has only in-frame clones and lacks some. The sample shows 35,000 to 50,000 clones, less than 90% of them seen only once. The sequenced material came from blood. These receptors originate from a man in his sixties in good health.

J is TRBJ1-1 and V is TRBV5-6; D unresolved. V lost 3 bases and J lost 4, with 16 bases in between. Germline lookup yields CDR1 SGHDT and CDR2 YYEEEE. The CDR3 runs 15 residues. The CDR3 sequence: CASSYTRRGPTEAFF. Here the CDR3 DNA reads TGTGCCAGCAGCTACACGCGGAGAGGACCCACTGAAGCTTTCTTT.

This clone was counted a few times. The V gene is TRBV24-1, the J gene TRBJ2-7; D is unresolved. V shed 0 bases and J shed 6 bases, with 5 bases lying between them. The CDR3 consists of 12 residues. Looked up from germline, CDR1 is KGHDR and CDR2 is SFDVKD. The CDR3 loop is CATSDLGREQYF. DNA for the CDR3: TGTGCCACCAGTGATTTGGGCCGCGAGCAGTACTTC.

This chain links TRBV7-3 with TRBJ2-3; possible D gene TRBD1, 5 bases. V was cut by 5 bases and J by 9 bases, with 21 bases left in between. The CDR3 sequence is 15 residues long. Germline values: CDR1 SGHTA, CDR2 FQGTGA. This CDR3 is CASSEGVQALGTQYF. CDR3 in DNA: TGTGCCAGCAGCGAAGGGGTACAAGCACTGGGCACGCAGTATTTT.

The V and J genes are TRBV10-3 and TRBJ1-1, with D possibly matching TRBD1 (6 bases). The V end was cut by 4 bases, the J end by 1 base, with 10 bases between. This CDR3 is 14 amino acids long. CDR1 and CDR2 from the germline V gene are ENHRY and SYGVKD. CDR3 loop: CAISAGQKNTEAFF. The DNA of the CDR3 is TGTGCCATCAGTGCGGGACAAAAGAACACTGAAGCTTTCTTT.

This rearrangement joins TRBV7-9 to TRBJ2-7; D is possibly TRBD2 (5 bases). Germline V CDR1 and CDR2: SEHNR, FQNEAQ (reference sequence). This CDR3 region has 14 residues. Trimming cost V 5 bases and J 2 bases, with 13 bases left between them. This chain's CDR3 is CASSVSGFAYEQYF. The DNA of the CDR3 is TGTGCCAGCAGCGTATCGGGGTTCGCCTACGAGCAGTACTTC.

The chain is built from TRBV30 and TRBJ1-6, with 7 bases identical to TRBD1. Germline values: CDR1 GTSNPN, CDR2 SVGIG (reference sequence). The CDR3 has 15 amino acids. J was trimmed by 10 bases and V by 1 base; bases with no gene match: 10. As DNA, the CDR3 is TGTGCCTGGAGTGCCGCAGGGGGGGAAGCATCACCCCTCCACTTT. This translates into CAWSAAGGEASPLHF.

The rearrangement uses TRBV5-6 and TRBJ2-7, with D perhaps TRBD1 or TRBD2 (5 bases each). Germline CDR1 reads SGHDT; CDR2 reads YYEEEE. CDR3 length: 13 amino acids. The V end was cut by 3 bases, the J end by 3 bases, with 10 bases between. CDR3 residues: CASSSGPLYEQYF. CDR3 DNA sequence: TGTGCCAGCAGCTCGGGGCCACTCTACGAGCAGTACTTC.

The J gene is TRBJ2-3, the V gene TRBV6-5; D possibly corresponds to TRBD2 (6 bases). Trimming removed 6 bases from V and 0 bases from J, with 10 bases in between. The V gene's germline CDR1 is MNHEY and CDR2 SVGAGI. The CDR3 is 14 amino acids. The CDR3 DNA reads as TGTGCCAGCAGATCTGGGGGGAGCACAGATACGCAGTATTTT. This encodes CASRSGGSTDTQYF.

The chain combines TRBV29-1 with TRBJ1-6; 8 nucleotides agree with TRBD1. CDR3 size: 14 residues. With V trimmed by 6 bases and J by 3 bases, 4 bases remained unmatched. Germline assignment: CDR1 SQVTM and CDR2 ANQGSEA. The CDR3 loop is CSVLDRGYNSPLHF. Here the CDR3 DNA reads TGCAGCGTGTTAGACAGGGGCTATAATTCACCCCTCCACTTT. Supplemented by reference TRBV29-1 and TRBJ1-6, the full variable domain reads SAVISQKPSRDICQRGTSLTIQCQVDSQVTMMFWYRQQPGQSLTLIATANQGSEATYESGFVIDKFPISRPNLTFSTLTVSNMSPEDSSIYLCSVLDRGYNSPLHFGNGTRLTVT.

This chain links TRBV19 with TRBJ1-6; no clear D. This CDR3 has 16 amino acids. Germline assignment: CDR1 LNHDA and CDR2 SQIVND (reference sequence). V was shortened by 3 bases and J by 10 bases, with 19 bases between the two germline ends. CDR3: CASSIFGADRSSPLHF. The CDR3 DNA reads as TGTGCCAGTAGTATCTTTGGCGCAGACCGGTCCTCACCCCTCCACTTT.

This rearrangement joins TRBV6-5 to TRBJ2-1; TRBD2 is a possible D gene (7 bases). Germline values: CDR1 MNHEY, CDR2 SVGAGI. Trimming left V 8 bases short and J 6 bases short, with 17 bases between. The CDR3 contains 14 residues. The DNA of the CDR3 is TGTGCCAGCGGGAGGGGGGGCCGCGTCAATGAGCAGTTCTTC. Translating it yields CASGRGGRVNEQFF.

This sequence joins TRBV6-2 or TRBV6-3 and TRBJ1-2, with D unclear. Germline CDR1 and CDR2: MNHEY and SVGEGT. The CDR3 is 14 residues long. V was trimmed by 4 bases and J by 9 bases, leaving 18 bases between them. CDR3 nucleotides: TGTGCCAGCAGTTTTGCGGGTCCCACGGTCCGCTACACCTTC. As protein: CASSFAGPTVRYTF.

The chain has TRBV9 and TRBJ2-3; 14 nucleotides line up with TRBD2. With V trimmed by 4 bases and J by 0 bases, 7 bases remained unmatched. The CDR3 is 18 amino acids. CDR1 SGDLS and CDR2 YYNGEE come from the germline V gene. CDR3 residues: CASSPRTSGGTSTDTQYF. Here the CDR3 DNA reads TGTGCCAGCAGCCCAAGGACTAGCGGGGGGACGAGCACAGATACGCAGTATTTT. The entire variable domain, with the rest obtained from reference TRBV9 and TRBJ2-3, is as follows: DSGVTQTPKHLITATGQRVTLRCSPRSGDLSVYWYQQSLDQGLQFLIQYYNGEERAKGNILERFSAQQFPDLHSELNLSSLELGDSALYFCASSPRTSGGTSTDTQYFGPGTRLTVL.

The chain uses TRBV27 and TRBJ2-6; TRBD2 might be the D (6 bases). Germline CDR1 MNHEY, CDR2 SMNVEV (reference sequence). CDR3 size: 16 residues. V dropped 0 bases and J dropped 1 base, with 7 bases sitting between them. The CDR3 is CASSLSGGSGANVLTF. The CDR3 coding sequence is TGTGCCAGCAGTTTATCGGGGGGATCTGGGGCCAACGTCCTGACTTTC.

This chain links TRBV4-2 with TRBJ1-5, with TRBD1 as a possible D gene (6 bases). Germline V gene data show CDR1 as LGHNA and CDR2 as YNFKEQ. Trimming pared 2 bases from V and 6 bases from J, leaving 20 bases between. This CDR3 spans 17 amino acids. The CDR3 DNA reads TGTGCCAGCAGCCAAAGCGTTAAAGGGTACAGGGTTCAGCCCCAGCATTTT. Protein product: CASSQSVKGYRVQPQHF.

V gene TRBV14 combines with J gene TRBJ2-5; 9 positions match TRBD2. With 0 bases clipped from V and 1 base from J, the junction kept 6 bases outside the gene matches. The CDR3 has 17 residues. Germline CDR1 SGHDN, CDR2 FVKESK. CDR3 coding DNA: TGTGCCAGCAGCCAAGATCGGTCTAGCGGGGCCCAAGAGACCCAGTACTTC. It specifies CASSQDRSSGAQETQYF.

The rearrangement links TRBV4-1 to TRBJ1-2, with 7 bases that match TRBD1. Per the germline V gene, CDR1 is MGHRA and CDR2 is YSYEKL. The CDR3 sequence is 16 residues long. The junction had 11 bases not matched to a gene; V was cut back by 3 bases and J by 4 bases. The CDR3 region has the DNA TGCGCCAGCAGCCACTTCCCGGGACAGAATCTCTATGGCTACACCTTC. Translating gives CASSHFPGQNLYGYTF.

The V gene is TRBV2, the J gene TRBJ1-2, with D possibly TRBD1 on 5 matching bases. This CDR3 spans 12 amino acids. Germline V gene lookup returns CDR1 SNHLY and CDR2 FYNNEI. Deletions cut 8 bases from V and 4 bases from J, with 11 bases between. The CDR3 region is CASDQGSYGYTF. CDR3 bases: TGTGCCAGCGATCAGGGTTCCTATGGCTACACCTTC. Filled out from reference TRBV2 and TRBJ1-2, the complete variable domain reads EPEVTQTPSHQVTQMGQEVILRCVPISNHLYFYWYRQILGQKVEFLVSFYNNEISEKSEIFDDQFSVERPDGSNFTLKIRSTKLEDSAMYFCASDQGSYGYTFGSGTRLTVV.